This T cell receptor (beta chain) was recorded in a study of cytomegalovirus exposure and HLA in healthy donors (dated by TCRdb to the late 2010s). About the investigation overall: In an earlier analysis of 550 to 750 of the donors, 250 to 350 Gb of sequence data and 100 million or so unique TCR beta sequences from roughly 190 million T cells were reported. Across approximately 420 genotyped donors of the cohort, an average of roughly 250,000 unique TCR beta nucleotide sequences per donor were sequenced, and 15% to 20% of those sequences were non-productive. High-throughput TCR immunosequencing, statistical association of individual TCRs with disease status, and machine learning were combined to predict cytomegalovirus infection status. Rather than drawing on any new phenotypic data, the later analysis identified candidate immune exposures from TCR beta sequences and the way those sequences occurred across donors. An early release that covered around 590 HLA-typed donors contained approximately 290 gigabases of sequencing data and about 93 million unique TCR sequences. To study patterns of TCR occurrence, a later analysis re-analyzed previously published TCR beta repertoires from more than 550 donors and added high-resolution HLA genotyping. In addition to the first cohort of 666 subjects, a separate validation cohort of approximately 110 different subjects was used. Roughly 5 DR-DQ haplotypes were handled as single units for association and clustering, since linkage in the cohort was strong. The study aimed to test whether cataloging public T cell receptors could reveal signatures of past pathogen exposure. Class I and class II HLA loci were covered by the typing at four-digit resolution. An earlier analysis of nearly 600 of the donors applied high-throughput TCR beta sequencing to assess whether each TCR beta V gene segment acted as functional or pseudogenic. Donor age, sex, ethnicity and CMV serostatus were compiled together with the repertoire data. Typing coverage varied by locus: 629-630 donors for A, B, C, DRB1 and DQB1; more than 500 for DQA1; more than 600 for DPA1; around 450 for DPB1. The study profiled the T cell repertoires of some 610 subjects by immunosequencing and related them to cytomegalovirus serostatus. Every repertoire in the discovery cohort had been generated on one and the same sequencing platform. The genetic ancestry cluster associated with self-reported Caucasian donors included about four fifths of the roughly 390 genotyped donors. A later genetic analysis used genome-wide SNP genotypes for about three fifths of the roughly 700 donors, treating that subset as a discovery cohort. The research as a whole found: Most CMV-associated TCR beta chains appeared to be HLA-restricted in a later analysis, and the HLA associations seemed to be driven largely by CMV exposure. In both the original and validation cohorts, the classifier was reported to diagnose cytomegalovirus status with high specificity and sensitivity. Roughly uniform sequencing depth across donors was assumed in presence/absence analyses, although this assumption may not hold. Correlated functional status among segregating V segments might reflect linkage disequilibrium, but an unknown experimental factor could not be ruled out. The earlier analysis of 587 of the donors excluded some 16 rarely observed V segments, including chromosome 9 orphons, because counts were too low. For the cohort, immune exposure information was limited to CMV serostatus. A further reported finding was that TCR beta sequences accurately predicted the HLA-A and HLA-B alleles for most subjects in the first cohort. A later analysis associated roughly 17,000 TCR beta sequences with specific HLA alleles at a false discovery rate of 0.05. Across donors, most TCR sequences were observed very rarely, whereas some public TCRs were present in many individuals. A total of 150 to 200 TCR beta chains were listed by the study as associated with cytomegalovirus. The 87-base-pair reads could not distinguish some IMGT-functional V segments, including TRBV6-2 and TRBV6-3, so those segments were excluded. In a later analysis, TCR association rates were found to vary across HLA loci, with the most associated TCRs seen for DRB1 alleles and the fewest for HLA-C alleles. Only TCR beta chains were sequenced in this cohort, and the absence of alpha or paired-chain data limited detectable features. The authors suggested that the approach could potentially be generalized to other disease states and immunological phenotypes. In vitro tests confirmed that a few of the cytomegalovirus-associated TCR beta chains recognize cytomegalovirus antigens. According to a later analysis, parvovirus B19, influenza, CMV and Epstein-Barr virus appeared linked to several top co-occurrence clusters. A group of highly shared sequence variants was considered likely to be a technical artifact of the sequencing pipeline. An association between a missense DCLRE1C variant and V-gene and J-gene trimming of TCR beta chains was found in a later genetic analysis and replicated in an independent cohort. Broadly in line with IMGT annotations, most TCR beta V segments showed up in productive rearrangements about 90% or about 30% of the time in an earlier analysis of around 550 of the donors. When HLA alleles, especially DR and DQ, strongly co-occurred, attributing TCR associations to individual alleles was difficult. A later genetic analysis reported fewer N-insertions in productive TCRs among donors in an Asian-associated ancestry cluster than the roughly 720-donor mean. In a later analysis, HLA-associated TCR beta chains showed more clonal expansion and lower generation probabilities than non-associated chains that were equally common. Because HLA typing was missing for some donors at each locus, association tests included only the typed subset.

The cohort comprised 666 healthy bone marrow donors. At the time of sampling, all cohort members were nominally healthy, though unrecorded immune exposures were likely present. The donor was CMV seropositive and was included in the group of 300 or so seropositive cohort members. A peripheral blood sample was collected from each donor, and TCR beta sequencing was performed on peripheral blood mononuclear cells. The Qiagen DNeasy Blood Extraction Kit was used to extract genomic DNA from the blood cell samples. The method was the immunoSEQ multiplex PCR assay. A mixture of 60 forward primers for TCR Vbeta segments and 13 reverse primers for TCR Jbeta segments was used in the multiplex PCR. The CDR3 region of rearranged TCR beta genes was amplified from genomic DNA by a multiplex PCR assay. Amplified TCR beta libraries were sequenced as 87-base-pair reads on the Illumina HiSeq System. Concerning the study's data processing: A later analysis tallied some 79 million unique TCR beta chains across the roughly 610 repertoires, and 10 million to 11 million of those chains were shared by two or more donors. To remove PCR and sequencing errors, raw reads were error-corrected and collapsed into unique sequences using a nearest-neighbor algorithm that merged closely related sequences. V, D and J gene segments were assigned by aligning CDR3 sequences to IMGT reference sequences. For a sequence to be retained, a match of at least six nucleotides was required to both a V gene segment and a J gene segment. Rearrangements were called productive when the CDR3 lacked stop codons and stayed in frame with V and J; all others were non-productive. CDR3 was defined according to IMGT convention as the region running from the second conserved V-encoded cysteine to the conserved J-encoded phenylalanine. The earlier analysis of about 610 of the donors excluded any sequence lacking an unambiguous match to a single V gene segment. An earlier analysis of approximately 590 of the donors classified V segments as functional when productive rearrangements were above 56.7% and as segregating when the standard deviation between donors was above 5%. A statistical classification framework was built for diagnosing cytomegalovirus status from the catalog of TCR beta chain sequences. V and J gene assignment, in a later analysis, came from comparing TCR nucleotide sequences with IMGT/GENE-DB human TR gene sequences. The TCRdist pipeline was used in a later analysis to assign CDR3 sequences and most-parsimonious VDJ recombination scenarios. A later analysis defined each TCR beta chain by its CDR3 amino acid sequence plus V-gene family, and excluded reads lacking a unique V-gene family. To address suspected cross-contamination and a sequencing artifact, a later analysis removed some 620 highly shared, low-generation-probability nucleotide sequences. In a later analysis, a clonal expansion index was calculated for each public chain from normalized within-repertoire ranks of inferred template counts. Generation probabilities in a later analysis came from a VDJ recombination model fitted to out-of-frame rearrangements, and those results were checked against IGoR. In a later analysis, hypergeometric tests were used to score TCR-TCR, TCR-HLA and TCR-CMV co-occurrence, with a repertoire-size bias correction applied to TCR pairs. A later analysis estimated false discovery rates by permuting HLA or CMV assignments 20 times. In a later analysis, co-occurring TCRs were grouped with DBSCAN, and TCRdist sequence similarity was added when clustering was performed within HLA-allele-positive subsets. Repertoires with fewer than 30,000 or more than 120,000 public chains, plus five repertoires with anomalous nucleotide sharing, were excluded from co-occurrence clustering. TCRdb holds this immuneACCESS table with in-frame rearrangements only. Some clones are missing; in checked studies, unresolved V genes explain under half, and the rest has no known cause. V and J calls and clone size are as listed in that table; D and trimming were resolved from the DNA. The sample profile shows some 120,000 clones; 65% to 80% of them were found once. Jointly, the top ten make up over 4% of the sample.

The CDR3, from cysteine to phenylalanine, totals 19 residues. The read is trimmed to its CDR3 DNA, 57 bases read in frame from base 1. Deletion took 1 base off V and 0 bases off J, with a span of 16 bases between the germline ends. Via the germline V gene, CDR1 is SGHTA and CDR2 FQGNSA. On this clone itself: No antigen is known for it. The sample holds no much larger clone one base away, and base qualities are not on file.

The chain was built from TRBV7-2 and TRBJ2-6; TRBD1 is a weak D gene call, 6 bases matching. Sequences were obtained from PBMCs. This receptor was taken from a man aged 30-40 years in good health and CMV-seropositive. The nucleotide sequence reads TGTGCCAGCAGCTTAGTTGCCGGACAGCTTATCTCTGGGGCCAACGTCCTGACTTTC. It translates as CASSLVAGQLISGANVLTF. Supplemented by the reference TRBV7-2 and TRBJ2-6 proteins around the CDR3, the complete variable domain is GAGVSQSPSNKVTEKGKDVELRCDPISGHTALYWYRQSLGQGLEFLIYFQGNSAPDKSGLPSDRFSAERTGGSVSTLTIQRTQQEDSAVYLCASSLVAGQLISGANVLTFGAGSRLTVL.